This T cell receptor beta chain is drawn from a study of cytomegalovirus exposure and HLA in healthy donors. About the study: In a later analysis, the 90 to 150 validation repertoires were reported to have used the same platform as the roughly 730 first-cohort repertoires.

Libraries were prepared by immunoSEQ multiplex PCR; TCRdb keeps only in-frame clonotypes and omits some of them. The sample carries tens of thousands of clones, more than 70% recorded once. Findings and caveats of the study: The study found most TCR sequences rare, yet found some public TCRs in many donors.

This CDR3 has 13 residues. Germline CDR1 SQVTM, CDR2 ANQGSEA. The V and J ends lost 4 bases and 2 bases respectively, with 12 bases between them. This clone is a singleton in its sample. As yet, its antigen is unknown. The material sequenced was PBMCs. V gene TRBV29-1 combines with J gene TRBJ2-7; D is unresolved. This TCR derives from a woman aged 18-35 years in good health and CMV-seronegative. The CDR3: CSVVGQQTYEQYF. The CDR3 DNA follows: TGCAGCGTTGTTGGGCAGCAAACCTACGAGCAGTACTTC.